Each of the 8 T cell receptor beta chains below was sequenced from the same sample in a study of beta chain features in type 1 diabetes. General study points: Shorter TCRB CDR3s, moderately but significantly so, marked every one of the four CD4+ subsets in Type 1 diabetes patients.

Their recognized antigens are unknown. What was sequenced were expressed TCRB transcripts, since all of the isolated RNA had been reverse transcribed. Sequencing used immunoSEQ multiplex PCR; TCRdb keeps in-frame clones, though not all of them. This sample has around 260,000 clones, with roughly a quarter found just once. The specimen sequenced was naive CD4+ T cells from blood. These TCRs come from a woman under 40 with type 1 diabetes.

J is TRBJ2-1 and V is TRBV7-9; 13 bases match TRBD2. This CDR3 is built from 15 residues. V shed 4 bases and J 8 bases; nucleotides not matched to a gene: 5. Germline V CDR1 and CDR2: SEHNR, FQNEAQ (reference sequence). The chain's CDR3 is CASSSRTSGSYEQFF. The CDR3 coding sequence is TGTGCCAGCAGCTCCCGGACTAGCGGGAGTTATGAGCAGTTCTTC.

This clone was found a few times. This rearrangement joins TRBV7-9 to TRBJ2-7; 7 bases are shared with TRBD2. CDR3 size: 15 residues. The germline CDR1 and CDR2 sequences are SEHNR and FQNEAQ (reference sequence). With 5 bases clipped from V and 2 bases from J, the junction kept 9 bases outside the gene matches. For the CDR3, the DNA is TGTGCCAGCAGCCTCATAGCGGGTCCCACCTACGAGCAGTACTTC. Protein sequence: CASSLIAGPTYEQYF.

The gene calls are TRBV23-1 and TRBJ1-2; 7 nucleotides align to TRBD1. TRBV23-1 is known as an ORF, though its function is uncertain. The junction had 10 bases not matched to a gene; V was cut back by 10 bases and J by 5 bases. CDR3 length equals 13 residues. CDR3 sequence reads: CAIAESGGYGYTF. The DNA of the CDR3 is TGCGCCATCGCAGAATCAGGGGGATATGGCTACACCTTC.

The gene calls are TRBV11-2 and TRBJ1-5, with no clear D. The CDR3 extends over 13 amino acids. CDR1 and CDR2 from the germline V gene are SGHAT and FQNNGV. V lost 0 bases and J lost 6, with 6 bases in between. CDR3 DNA: TGTGCCAGCAGCTTAGATCGGGGTCAGCCCCAGCATTTT. This codes for CASSLDRGQPQHF.

The chain recombines TRBV29-1 with TRBJ1-2; unclear D gene. Trimming removed 5 bases at V and 0 bases at J, with 10 bases between. The V gene's germline CDR1 is SQVTM and CDR2 ANQGSEA. The CDR3 is 13 residues long. This chain's CDR3 is CSVLVGANYGYTF. CDR3 coding DNA: TGCAGCGTTTTGGTGGGAGCTAACTATGGCTACACCTTC. The whole variable domain, remainder taken from reference TRBV29-1 and TRBJ1-2, is SAVISQKPSRDICQRGTSLTIQCQVDSQVTMMFWYRQQPGQSLTLIATANQGSEATYESGFVIDKFPISRPNLTFSTLTVSNMSPEDSSIYLCSVLVGANYGYTFGSGTRLTVV.

Comment on this clone: An end of the junction differs from the germline gene, which may be a read error. The rearrangement links TRBV7-7 to TRBJ2-1; 10 nucleotides align to TRBD2. The CDR3 loop spans 15 amino acids. From germline, CDR1 is SSHAT and CDR2 FNYEAQ (reference sequence). Written as DNA, the CDR3 is TGTGCTAGCAGCCTGAGAACTAGCGGGGATAGCGAGCAGTTCTTC. Translation gives CASSLRTSGDSEQFF.

The chain couples TRBV4-1 to TRBJ2-5, with TRBD2 matching over 7 bases. CDR3 size: 14 residues. With V trimmed by 1 base and J by 4 bases, 3 bases remained unmatched. Germline values: CDR1 MGHRA, CDR2 YSYEKL. CDR3 residues: CASSQARTRETQYF. CDR3 in DNA: TGCGCCAGCAGCCAAGCTCGGACTAGAGAGACCCAGTACTTC.

This clone occurred a few times. The V call is TRBV5-1, the J call TRBJ2-1, with TRBD2 matching 8 bases. The length of the CDR3 is 14 residues. Losses at the gene ends were 0 bases for V and 9 bases for J; bases not matched to a gene: 5. In germline, CDR1 is SGHRS, CDR2 YFSETQ. For the CDR3, the DNA is TGCGCCAGCAGCTTGGAAGCGGGAGTGGGTGAGCAGTTCTTC. It yields the protein CASSLEAGVGEQFF.